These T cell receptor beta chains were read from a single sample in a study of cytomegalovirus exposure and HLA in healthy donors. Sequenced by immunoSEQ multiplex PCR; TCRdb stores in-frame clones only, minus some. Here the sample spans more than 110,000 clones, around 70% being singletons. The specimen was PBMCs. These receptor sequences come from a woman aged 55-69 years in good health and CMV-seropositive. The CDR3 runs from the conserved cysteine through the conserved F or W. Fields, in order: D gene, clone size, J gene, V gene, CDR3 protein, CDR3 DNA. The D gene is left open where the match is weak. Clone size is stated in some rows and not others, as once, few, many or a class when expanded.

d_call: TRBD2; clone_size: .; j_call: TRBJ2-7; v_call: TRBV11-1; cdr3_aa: CASSNRGSGKIEQYF; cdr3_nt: TGTGCCAGCAGCAACCGGGGTAGCGGGAAAATCGAGCAGTACTTC
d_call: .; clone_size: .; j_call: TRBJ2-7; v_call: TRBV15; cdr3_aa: CATSREGVSYEQYF; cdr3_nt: TGTGCCACCAGCAGAGAAGGGGTGTCCTACGAGCAGTACTTC
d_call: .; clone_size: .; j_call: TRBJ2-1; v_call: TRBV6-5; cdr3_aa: CASSYLPGSSYNEQFF; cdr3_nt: TGTGCCAGCAGTTACCTCCCGGGATCCTCCTACAATGAGCAGTTCTTC
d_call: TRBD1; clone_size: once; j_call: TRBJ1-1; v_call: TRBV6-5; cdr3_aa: CASRGQASNTEAFF; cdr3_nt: TGTGCCAGCAGAGGACAGGCCTCGAACACTGAAGCTTTCTTT
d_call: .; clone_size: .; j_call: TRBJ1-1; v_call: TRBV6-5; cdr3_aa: CASRSSNTEAFF; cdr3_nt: TGTGCCAGTCGGAGCTCGAACACTGAAGCTTTCTTT
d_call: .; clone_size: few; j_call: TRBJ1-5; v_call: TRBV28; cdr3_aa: CASTVLNQPQHF; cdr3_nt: TGTGCCAGCACCGTACTCAATCAGCCCCAGCATTTT
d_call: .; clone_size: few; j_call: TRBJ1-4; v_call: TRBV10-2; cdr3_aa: CASSEKLDSNEKLFF; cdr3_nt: TGCGCCAGCAGTGAAAAACTGGACAGTAATGAAAAACTGTTTTTT
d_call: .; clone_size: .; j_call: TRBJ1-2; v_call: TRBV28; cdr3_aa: CASSHGQSANYGYTF; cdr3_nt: TGTGCCAGCAGCCATGGACAGTCTGCTAACTATGGCTACACCTTC
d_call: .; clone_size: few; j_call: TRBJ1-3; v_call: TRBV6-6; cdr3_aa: CASSYLDTSGNTIYF; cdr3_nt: TGTGCCAGCAGTTACTTGGACACCTCTGGAAACACCATATATTTT
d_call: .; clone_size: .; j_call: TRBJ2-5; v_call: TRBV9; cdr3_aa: CASSSQGGQETQYF; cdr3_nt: TGTGCCAGCAGCTCACAGGGTGGCCAAGAGACCCAGTACTTC
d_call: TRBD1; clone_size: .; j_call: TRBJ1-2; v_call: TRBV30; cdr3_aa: CAWRNTGTGSPWDGYTF; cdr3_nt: TGTGCCTGGAGGAATACCGGGACAGGGAGTCCGTGGGATGGCTACACCTTC
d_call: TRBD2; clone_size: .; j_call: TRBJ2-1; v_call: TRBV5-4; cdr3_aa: CASSLGTSGSSYNEQFF; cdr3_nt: TGTGCCAGCAGCTTGGGTACTAGCGGGAGCTCCTACAATGAGCAGTTCTTC
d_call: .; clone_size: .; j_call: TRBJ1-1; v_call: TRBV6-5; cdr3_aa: CASSYSMQGSFEAFF; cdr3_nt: TGTGCCAGCAGTTACTCAATGCAGGGAAGTTTTGAAGCTTTCTTT
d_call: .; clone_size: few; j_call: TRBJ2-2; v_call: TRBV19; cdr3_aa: CASRNTGSGELFF; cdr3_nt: TGTGCCAGTAGGAATACAGGGTCCGGGGAGCTGTTTTTT
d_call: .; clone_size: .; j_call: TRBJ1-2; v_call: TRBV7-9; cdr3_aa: CASSSETETPYGYTF; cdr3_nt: TGTGCCAGCAGCTCTGAAACGGAGACCCCCTATGGCTACACCTTC
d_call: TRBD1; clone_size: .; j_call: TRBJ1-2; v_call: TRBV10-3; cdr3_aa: CAIRQGARAHGYTF; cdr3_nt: TGTGCCATCAGACAGGGGGCGCGGGCGCATGGCTACACCTTC
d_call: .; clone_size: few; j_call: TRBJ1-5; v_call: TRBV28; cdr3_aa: CASSLVLGPNQPQHF; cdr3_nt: TGTGCCAGCAGTTTGGTGTTGGGGCCCAATCAGCCCCAGCATTTT
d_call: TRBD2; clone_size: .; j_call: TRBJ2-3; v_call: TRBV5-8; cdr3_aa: CASSLGTSVTDTQYF; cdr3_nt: TGTGCCAGCAGCTTGGGGACTAGCGTTACAGATACGCAGTATTTT
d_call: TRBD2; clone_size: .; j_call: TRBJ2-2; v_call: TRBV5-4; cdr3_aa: CASSRGGVGGELFF; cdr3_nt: TGTGCCAGCAGCCGCGGGGGTGTGGGCGGGGAGCTGTTTTTT
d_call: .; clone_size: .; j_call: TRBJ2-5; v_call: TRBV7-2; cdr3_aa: CASSLVLELRETQYF; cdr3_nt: TGTGCCAGCAGCTTAGTTCTAGAGTTGAGAGAGACCCAGTACTTC
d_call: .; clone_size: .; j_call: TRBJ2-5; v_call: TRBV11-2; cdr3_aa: CASSFIPQAHGETQYF; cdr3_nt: TGTGCCAGCAGCTTCATCCCCCAGGCCCATGGAGAGACCCAGTACTTC
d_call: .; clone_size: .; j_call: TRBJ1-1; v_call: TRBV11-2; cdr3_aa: CASSFGGRLGAFF; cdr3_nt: TGTGCCAGCAGCTTCGGCGGGCGGCTTGGAGCTTTCTTT
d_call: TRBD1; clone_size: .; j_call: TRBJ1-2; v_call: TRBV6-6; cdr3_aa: CASSPGQGNYGYTF; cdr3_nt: TGTGCCAGCAGCCCGGGACAGGGAAACTATGGCTACACCTTC
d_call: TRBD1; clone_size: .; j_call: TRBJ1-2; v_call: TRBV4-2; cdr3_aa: CASSQDRSTGGLGYTF; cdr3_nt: TGTGCCAGCAGCCAAGACCGGTCCACAGGGGGCCTTGGCTACACCTTC
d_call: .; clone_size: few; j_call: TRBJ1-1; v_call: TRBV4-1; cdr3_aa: CASSQGQGIGMNTEAFF; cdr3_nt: TGCGCCAGCAGCCAAGGGCAGGGGATAGGAATGAACACTGAAGCTTTCTTT
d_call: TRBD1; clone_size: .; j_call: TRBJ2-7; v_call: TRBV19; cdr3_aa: CASSYNRDSNYEQYF; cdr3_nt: TGTGCCAGTAGTTATAACCGGGACAGTAACTACGAGCAGTACTTC
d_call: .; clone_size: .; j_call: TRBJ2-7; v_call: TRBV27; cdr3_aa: CASSLSGGYEQYF; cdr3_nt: TGTGCCAGCAGTTTATCAGGGGGCTACGAGCAGTACTTC
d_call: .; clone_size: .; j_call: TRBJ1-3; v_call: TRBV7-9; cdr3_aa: CASSLDFTSGNTIYF; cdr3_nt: TGTGCCAGCAGCTTAGACTTTACCTCTGGAAACACCATATATTTT
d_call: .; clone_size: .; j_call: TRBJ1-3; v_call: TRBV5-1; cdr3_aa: CASTESGTIYF; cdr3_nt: TGCGCCAGCACGGAGTCCGGCACCATATATTTT
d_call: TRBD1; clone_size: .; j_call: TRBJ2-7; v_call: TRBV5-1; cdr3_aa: CASSGTGPYEQYF; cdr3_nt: TGCGCCAGCTCCGGGACAGGGCCCTACGAGCAGTACTTC
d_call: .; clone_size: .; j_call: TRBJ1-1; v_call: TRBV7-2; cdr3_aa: CASSRTPEAFF; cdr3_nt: TGTGCCAGCAGCCGTACCCCTGAGGCTTTCTTT
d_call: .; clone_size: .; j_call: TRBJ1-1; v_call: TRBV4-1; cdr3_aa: CASSRTPGSAEAFF; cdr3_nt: TGCGCCAGCAGCCGGACACCAGGGTCGGCTGAAGCTTTCTTT
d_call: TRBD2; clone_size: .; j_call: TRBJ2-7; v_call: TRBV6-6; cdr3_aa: CASSPISGAYEQYF; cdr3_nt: TGTGCCAGCAGTCCGATAAGCGGGGCCTACGAGCAGTACTTC
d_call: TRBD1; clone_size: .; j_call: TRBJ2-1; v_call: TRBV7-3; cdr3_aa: CASSSGGGNYNEQFF; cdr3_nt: TGTGCCAGCAGCTCAGGGGGTGGGAACTACAATGAGCAGTTCTTC
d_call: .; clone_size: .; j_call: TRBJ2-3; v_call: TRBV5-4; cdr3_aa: CASSPPGSAGDTQYF; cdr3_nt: TGTGCCAGCAGCCCCCCGGGCTCTGCGGGAGATACGCAGTATTTT
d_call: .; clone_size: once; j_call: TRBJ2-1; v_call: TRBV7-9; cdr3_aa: CASSLEGASHYNEQFF; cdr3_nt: TGTGCCAGCAGCTTAGAGGGAGCATCACACTACAATGAGCAGTTCTTC